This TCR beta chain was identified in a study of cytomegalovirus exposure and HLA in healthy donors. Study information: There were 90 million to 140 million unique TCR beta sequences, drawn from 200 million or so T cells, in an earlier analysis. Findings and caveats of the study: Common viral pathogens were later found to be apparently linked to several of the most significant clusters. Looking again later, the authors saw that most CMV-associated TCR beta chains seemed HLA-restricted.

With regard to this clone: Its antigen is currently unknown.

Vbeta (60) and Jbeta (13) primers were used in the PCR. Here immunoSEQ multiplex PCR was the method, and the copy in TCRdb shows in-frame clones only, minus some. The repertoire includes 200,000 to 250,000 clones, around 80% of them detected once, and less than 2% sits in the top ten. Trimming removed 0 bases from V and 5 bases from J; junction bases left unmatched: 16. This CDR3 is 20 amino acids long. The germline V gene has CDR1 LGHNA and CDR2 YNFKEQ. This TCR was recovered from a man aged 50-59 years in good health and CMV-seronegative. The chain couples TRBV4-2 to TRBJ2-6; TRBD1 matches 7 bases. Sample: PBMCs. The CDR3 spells CASSQEGLSGTASRANVLTF. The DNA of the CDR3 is TGTGCCAGCAGCCAAGAAGGGCTGTCCGGGACAGCATCCAGGGCCAACGTCCTGACTTTC.